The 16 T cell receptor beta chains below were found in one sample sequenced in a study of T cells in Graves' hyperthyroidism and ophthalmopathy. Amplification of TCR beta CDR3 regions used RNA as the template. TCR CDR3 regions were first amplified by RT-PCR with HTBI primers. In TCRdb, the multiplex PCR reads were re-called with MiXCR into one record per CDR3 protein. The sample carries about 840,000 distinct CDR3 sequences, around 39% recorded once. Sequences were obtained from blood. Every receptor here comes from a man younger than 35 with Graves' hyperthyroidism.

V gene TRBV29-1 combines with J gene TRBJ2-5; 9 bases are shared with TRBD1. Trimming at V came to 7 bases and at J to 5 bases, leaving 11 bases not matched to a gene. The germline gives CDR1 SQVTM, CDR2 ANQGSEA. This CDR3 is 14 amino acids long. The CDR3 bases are TGCAGCGCTGCTCGGGGACAGGGTTTGGAGACCCAGTACTTC. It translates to CSAARGQGLETQYF. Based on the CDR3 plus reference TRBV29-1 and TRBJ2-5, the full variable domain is SAVISQKPSRDICQRGTSLTIQCQVDSQVTMMFWYRQQPGQSLTLIATANQGSEATYESGFVIDKFPISRPNLTFSTLTVSNMSPEDSSIYLCSAARGQGLETQYFGPGTRLLVL.

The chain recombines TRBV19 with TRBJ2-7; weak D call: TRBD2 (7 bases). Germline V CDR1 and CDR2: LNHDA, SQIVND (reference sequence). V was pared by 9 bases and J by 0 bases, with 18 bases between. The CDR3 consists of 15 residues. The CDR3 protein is CARYFGGPFSYEQYF. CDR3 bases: TGTGCCAGGTACTTCGGGGGGCCTTTCTCCTACGAGCAGTACTTC. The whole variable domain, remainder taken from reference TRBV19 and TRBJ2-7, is DGGITQSPKYLFRKEGQNVTLSCEQNLNHDAMYWYRQDPGQGLRLIYYSQIVNDFQKGDIAEGYSVSREKKESFPLTVTSAQKNPTAFYLCARYFGGPFSYEQYFGPGTRLTVT.

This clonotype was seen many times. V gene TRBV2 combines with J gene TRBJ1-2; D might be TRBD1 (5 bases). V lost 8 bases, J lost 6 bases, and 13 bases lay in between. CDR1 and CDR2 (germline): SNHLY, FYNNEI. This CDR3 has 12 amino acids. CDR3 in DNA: TGTGCCAGCCGACCGACAGAGGATGGCTACACCTTC. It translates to CASRPTEDGYTF.

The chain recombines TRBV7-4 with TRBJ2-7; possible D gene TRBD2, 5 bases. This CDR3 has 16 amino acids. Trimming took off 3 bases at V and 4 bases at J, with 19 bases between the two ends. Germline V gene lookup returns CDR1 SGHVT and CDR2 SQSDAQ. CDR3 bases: TGTGCCAGCAGCTTGGAGGTCCCCGATCAGCTGTACGAGCAGTACTTC. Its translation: CASSLEVPDQLYEQYF.

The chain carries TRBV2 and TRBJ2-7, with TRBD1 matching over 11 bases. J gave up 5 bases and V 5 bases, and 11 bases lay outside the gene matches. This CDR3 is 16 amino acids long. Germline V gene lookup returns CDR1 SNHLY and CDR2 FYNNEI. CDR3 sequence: CASSYSVGTGGDEQYF. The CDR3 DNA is TGTGCCAGCAGTTACTCGGTCGGGACAGGGGGGGACGAGCAGTACTTC.

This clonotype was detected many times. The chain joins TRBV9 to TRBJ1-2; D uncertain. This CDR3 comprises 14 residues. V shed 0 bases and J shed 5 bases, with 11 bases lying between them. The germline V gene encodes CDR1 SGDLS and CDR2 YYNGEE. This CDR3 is CASSVAPDRYGYTF. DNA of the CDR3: TGTGCCAGCAGCGTAGCACCGGACCGATATGGCTACACCTTC.

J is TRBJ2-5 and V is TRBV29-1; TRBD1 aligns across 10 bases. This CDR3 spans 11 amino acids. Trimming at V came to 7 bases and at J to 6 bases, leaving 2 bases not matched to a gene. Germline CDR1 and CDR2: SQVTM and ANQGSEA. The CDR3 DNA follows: TGCAGCGGGACAGGGGGACAGACCCAGTACTTC. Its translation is CSGTGGQTQYF.

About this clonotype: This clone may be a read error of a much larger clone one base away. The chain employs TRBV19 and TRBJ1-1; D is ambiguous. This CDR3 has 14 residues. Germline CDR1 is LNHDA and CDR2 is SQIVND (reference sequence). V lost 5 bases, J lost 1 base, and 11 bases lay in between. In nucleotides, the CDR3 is TGTGCCAGTAGTGAATCGGTTACGAACACTGAAGCTTTCTTT. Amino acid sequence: CASSESVTNTEAFF.

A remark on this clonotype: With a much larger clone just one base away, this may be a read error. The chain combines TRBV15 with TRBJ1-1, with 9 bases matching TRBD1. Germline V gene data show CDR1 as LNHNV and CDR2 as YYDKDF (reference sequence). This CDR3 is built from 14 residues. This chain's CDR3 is CTIEAGQGNTEAFF. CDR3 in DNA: TGTACCATCGAGGCGGGACAGGGGAACACTGAAGCTTTCTTT.

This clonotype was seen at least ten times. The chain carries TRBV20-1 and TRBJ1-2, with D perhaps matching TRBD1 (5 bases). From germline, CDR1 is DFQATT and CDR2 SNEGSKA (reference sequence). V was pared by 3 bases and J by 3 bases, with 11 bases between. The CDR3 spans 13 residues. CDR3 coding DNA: TGCAGTGCTAGCCTTAGGGGCGACTATGGCTACACCTTC. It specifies CSASLRGDYGYTF.

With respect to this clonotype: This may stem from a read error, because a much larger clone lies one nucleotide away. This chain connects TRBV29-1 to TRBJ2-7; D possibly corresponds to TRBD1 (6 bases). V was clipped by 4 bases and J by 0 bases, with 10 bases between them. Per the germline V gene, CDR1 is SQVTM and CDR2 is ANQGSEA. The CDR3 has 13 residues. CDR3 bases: TGCAGCGTTGGTAGGGGACACTCCTACGAGCAGTACTTC. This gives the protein CSVGRGHSYEQYF.

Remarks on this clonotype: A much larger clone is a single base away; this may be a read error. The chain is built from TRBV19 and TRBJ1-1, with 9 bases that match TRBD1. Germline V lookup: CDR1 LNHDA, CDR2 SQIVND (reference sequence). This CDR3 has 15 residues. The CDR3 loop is CASSPGTGMNAEAFF. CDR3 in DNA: TGTGCCAGTAGTCCTGGGACAGGGATGAACGCTGAAGCTTTCTTT.

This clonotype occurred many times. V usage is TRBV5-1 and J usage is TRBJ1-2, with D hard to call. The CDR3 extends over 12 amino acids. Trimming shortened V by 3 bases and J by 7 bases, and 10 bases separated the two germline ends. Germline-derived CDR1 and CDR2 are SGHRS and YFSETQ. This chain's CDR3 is CASSSEGGGYTF. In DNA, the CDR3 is TGCGCCAGCAGCTCAGAAGGTGGTGGCTACACCTTC.

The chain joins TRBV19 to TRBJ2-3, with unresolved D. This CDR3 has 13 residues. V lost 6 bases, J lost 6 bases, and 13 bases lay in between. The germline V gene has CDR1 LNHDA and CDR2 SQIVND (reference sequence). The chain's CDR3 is CASSTFGVDTQYF. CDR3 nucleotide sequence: TGTGCCAGTAGCACTTTTGGGGTGGATACGCAGTATTTT.

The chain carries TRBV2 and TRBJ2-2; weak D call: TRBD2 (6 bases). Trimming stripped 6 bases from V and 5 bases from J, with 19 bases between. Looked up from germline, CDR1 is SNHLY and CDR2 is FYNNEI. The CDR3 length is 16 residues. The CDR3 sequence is CASSLGPRSGTGELFF. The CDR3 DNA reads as TGTGCCAGCAGCCTCGGACCCAGGAGCGGGACCGGGGAGCTGTTTTTT.

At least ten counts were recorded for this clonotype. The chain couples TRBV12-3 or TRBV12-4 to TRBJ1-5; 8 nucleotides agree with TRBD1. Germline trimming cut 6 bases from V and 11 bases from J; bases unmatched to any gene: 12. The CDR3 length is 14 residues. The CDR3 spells CASSPGQGSEAQHF. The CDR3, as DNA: TGTGCCAGCAGCCCCGGACAGGGTTCGGAGGCCCAGCATTTT.